This TCR beta chain was captured by sequencing in a study of blood T cell repertoires in COVID-19. Overall study: The samples span acute and convalescent COVID-19 from the United States, Italy and Spain.

The germline CDR1 and CDR2 sequences are MDHEN and SYDVKM. Trimming cost V 7 bases and J 7 bases, with 7 bases left between them. This CDR3 region has 11 residues. The repertoire was sequenced with immunoSEQ multiplex PCR; TCRdb's copy has only in-frame clones and lacks some. The sample consists of some 60,000 clones, 82% of them appearing once. This clonotype was sampled from a human donor in a cohort sampled during active COVID-19. The V and J genes are TRBV28 and TRBJ2-2; D is uncertain. Sequencing used peripheral blood. The CDR3 reads CASTLGGELFF. Written as DNA, the CDR3 is TGTGCCAGCACCCTCGGCGGGGAGCTGTTTTTT.